A single sample is the source of the 31 T cell receptor beta chains below, sequenced in a study of control samples from healthy donors and cancer patients. Sequenced by immunoSEQ multiplex PCR; TCRdb stores in-frame clones only, minus some. The table has 150,000 or so clones, around 88% seen once. Sequencing was done on a sample of blood. The receptors here all came from a woman in her 30s in good health.

The CDR3 region is CASSEVGTSGRRGYEQYF. The CDR3 coding sequence is TGTGCCAGCAGTGAAGTGGGGACTAGCGGGAGAAGAGGCTACGAGCAGTACTTC. The V gene is TRBV2, the J gene TRBJ2-7; 14 bases are shared with TRBD2. The CDR3 has 18 amino acids. Germline values: CDR1 SNHLY, CDR2 FYNNEI. V lost 1 base, J lost 3 bases, and 8 bases stayed unmatched.

The rearrangement uses TRBV2 and TRBJ1-4, with a possible D match to TRBD1 (5 bases). V was cut by 8 bases and J by 7 bases, with 20 bases left in between. The length of the CDR3 is 15 residues. Germline loops: CDR1 SNHLY, CDR2 FYNNEI. The CDR3: CASGPGAGGGEKLFF. The CDR3 bases are TGTGCCAGCGGCCCTGGGGCCGGGGGTGGTGAAAAACTGTTTTTT.

The chain combines TRBV5-1 with TRBJ2-5; D uncertain. Trimming took off 0 bases at V and 5 bases at J, with 23 bases between the two ends. This CDR3 is built from 18 residues. Germline V lookup: CDR1 SGHRS, CDR2 YFSETQ. Written as DNA, the CDR3 is TGCGCCAGCAGCTTGGGTTCTGATTTCTCTAGAGGTCCTGAGACCCAGTACTTC. As protein: CASSLGSDFSRGPETQYF.

The CDR3 sequence: CASSMREGQGQGYTF. Here the CDR3 DNA reads TGTGCCAGTAGTATGCGGGAGGGACAGGGGCAAGGCTACACCTTC. V and J are TRBV19 and TRBJ1-2; 10 positions match TRBD1. The V gene end was trimmed by 3 bases and the J gene end by 8 bases; junction bases not matched to a gene: 9. Germline V gives CDR1 LNHDA, CDR2 SQIVND (reference sequence). This CDR3 contains 15 residues.

The CDR3 region is CASSWGVSYEQYV. In DNA form, the CDR3 reads TGTGCCAGCAGTTGGGGGGTCAGCTACGAGCAGTACGTC. This rearrangement joins TRBV6-2 or TRBV6-3 to TRBJ2-7; D may be TRBD2 (6 bases). V lost 4 bases and J 3 bases, leaving 10 bases between the germline ends. Looked up from germline, CDR1 is MNHEY and CDR2 is SVGEGT. This CDR3 comprises 13 residues.

The chain is built from TRBV4-1 and TRBJ2-6; D call uncertain. V was shortened by 0 bases and J by 1 base, with 10 bases between the two germline ends. Germline V gene data show CDR1 as MGHRA and CDR2 as YSYEKL. The CDR3 runs to 17 residues. The CDR3 sequence: CASSQDNRPSGANVLTF. The CDR3 nucleotides read TGCGCCAGCAGCCAAGATAATAGGCCTTCTGGGGCCAACGTCCTGACTTTC.

The V gene is TRBV18, the J gene TRBJ2-1, with D perhaps matching TRBD1 (5 bases). Looked up from germline, CDR1 is KGHSH and CDR2 is LQKENI. This CDR3 comprises 14 residues. Trimming took off 3 bases at V and 5 bases at J, with 11 bases between the two ends. CDR3 nucleotides: TGTGCCAGCTCACCCCCTGAAGGGGACAATGAGCAGTTCTTC. Translated: CASSPPEGDNEQFF.

The V gene is TRBV18, the J gene TRBJ2-3; 13 positions match TRBD2. Germline CDR1 is KGHSH and CDR2 is LQKENI. V gave up 2 bases and J gave up 4 bases; unmatched junction bases: 9. The CDR3 has 18 residues. CDR3 nucleotide sequence: TGTGCCAGCTCACCAGGACTAGCGGGGGCCGGCCGGGCAGATACGCAGTATTTT. Amino acid sequence: CASSPGLAGAGRADTQYF.

This clone was recorded once. This rearrangement joins TRBV19 to TRBJ2-1; unclear D gene. The germline CDR1 and CDR2 sequences are LNHDA and SQIVND (reference sequence). The V end was cut by 5 bases, the J end by 4 bases, with 9 bases between. The CDR3 has 13 amino acids. CDR3 nucleotide sequence: TGTGCCAGTAGTGAAGCTGGGTACAATGAGCAGTTCTTC. It specifies CASSEAGYNEQFF.

Turning to this clone: One end of the junction fails to match germline, which may point to a read error. This chain connects TRBV18 to TRBJ2-2, with TRBD2 as a possible D gene (5 bases). This CDR3 spans 14 amino acids. CDR1 is KGHSH and CDR2 is LQKENI in the germline V gene. In nucleotides, the CDR3 is TGTGCCAGCTCACGGGCCCGAAACACCGGGAAGCTGTTTTTT. Translation: CASSRARNTGKLFF.

This chain uses TRBV27 with TRBJ2-7; a weak D match, TRBD1 (5 bases). The V gene lost 1 base and the J gene lost 4 bases, with 14 bases spanning the gap. Germline values: CDR1 MNHEY, CDR2 SMNVEV (reference sequence). The CDR3 length is 15 residues. The CDR3 bases are TGTGCCAGCAGTTTATTTCAGGGCATCGGTTACGAGCAGTACTTC. This gives the protein CASSLFQGIGYEQYF.

This clone was detected once. This chain links TRBV15 with TRBJ2-3; possibly TRBD2 for D (6 bases). This CDR3 comprises 12 residues. The germline V and J ends were trimmed by 3 bases and 7 bases, with 8 bases remaining between them. Germline assignment: CDR1 LNHNV and CDR2 YYDKDF (reference sequence). The CDR3 nucleotides are TGTGCCACCAGCAGTAGGGACTATACGCAGTATTTT. The encoded protein is CATSSRDYTQYF.

V and J are TRBV27 and TRBJ1-1; 10 bases match TRBD1. The CDR3 totals 15 residues. Germline V CDR1 and CDR2: MNHEY, SMNVEV (reference sequence). Trimming removed 5 bases from V and 6 bases from J; junction bases left unmatched: 9. CDR3 DNA: TGTGCCAGCAGTCCGTGGGACAGGGGACACGCTGAAGCTTTCTTT. Amino acids: CASSPWDRGHAEAFF.

The chain has TRBV25-1 and TRBJ1-1; no clear D gene. V lost 9 bases, J lost 1 base, and 9 bases lay in between. The length of the CDR3 is 12 residues. Germline CDR1 and CDR2: MGHDK and SYGVNS. In nucleotides, the CDR3 is TGTGCCAGTGGGCCAAGGAACACTGAAGCTTTCTTT. It specifies CASGPRNTEAFF. Together with reference TRBV25-1 and TRBJ1-1, the CDR3 gives the full variable domain: EADIYQTPRYLVIGTGKKITLECSQTMGHDKMYWYQQDPGMELHLIHYSYGVNSTEKGDLSSESTVSRIRTEHFPLTLESARPSHTSQYLCASGPRNTEAFFGQGTRLTVV.

V is TRBV10-3 and J is TRBJ2-5; 9 positions agree with TRBD1. Germline V gives CDR1 ENHRY, CDR2 SYGVKD. V shed 0 bases, J shed 0 bases, and the junction held 5 bases outside the gene matches. This CDR3 has 17 residues. CDR3: CAISESTDRGYQETQYF. CDR3 coding DNA: TGTGCCATCAGTGAGTCGACTGACAGGGGGTACCAAGAGACCCAGTACTTC.

This rearrangement joins TRBV19 to TRBJ2-5; D perhaps matches TRBD2 (6 bases). The CDR3 is 13 residues long. The V gene's germline CDR1 is LNHDA and CDR2 SQIVND (reference sequence). The V end was cut by 5 bases, the J end by 5 bases, with 12 bases between. The CDR3 DNA follows: TGTGCCAGTAGTGGGCTAAGCGGGGAGACCCAGTACTTC. This sequence encodes CASSGLSGETQYF.

The chain couples TRBV5-1 to TRBJ2-1; 8 bases align to TRBD2. The CDR3 contains 17 residues. Per germline, CDR1 SGHRS and CDR2 YFSETQ. V lost 4 bases, J lost 2 bases, and 11 bases stayed unmatched. CDR3 in amino acids: CASSPDIAGRTYNEQFF. The CDR3 bases are TGCGCCAGCAGCCCAGATATAGCGGGGAGGACCTACAATGAGCAGTTCTTC.

This clone appeared once. This sample also contains other DNA sequences that code for the same CDR3. The chain joins TRBV18 to TRBJ1-2; weak D call: TRBD1 (5 bases). The V end was cut by 2 bases, the J end by 2 bases, with 6 bases between. Germline assignment: CDR1 KGHSH and CDR2 LQKENI. The CDR3 contains 13 residues. DNA of the CDR3: TGTGCCAGCTCACCAGACAGAAACTATGGCTACACCTTC. It yields the protein CASSPDRNYGYTF.

The table lists this clone with a few counts. V is TRBV19 and J is TRBJ2-5; possible D gene TRBD2, 5 bases. The CDR3 extends over 16 amino acids. CDR1 is LNHDA and CDR2 is SQIVND in the germline V gene (reference sequence). V was shortened by 1 base and J by 2 bases, with 14 bases between the two germline ends. The CDR3 coding sequence is TGTGCCAGTAGTATAGGGGAGTTTAGAGTGCAAGAGACCCAGTACTTC. Protein product: CASSIGEFRVQETQYF.

This clone occurred a few times. The chain recombines TRBV5-1 with TRBJ2-7; no definite D call. The V gene's germline CDR1 is SGHRS and CDR2 YFSETQ. The V and J ends lost 0 bases and 0 bases respectively, with 10 bases between them. The CDR3 is made up of 15 amino acids. The CDR3, as DNA: TGCGCCAGCAGCTTGGGGCCCTCCCTCTCCTACGAGCAGTACTTC. It encodes CASSLGPSLSYEQYF.

The V and J genes are TRBV28 and TRBJ2-1; 9 bases fit TRBD2. J lost 5 bases, V lost 5 bases, and 4 bases had no gene match. The CDR3 is 14 amino acids. Germline CDR1 MDHEN, CDR2 SYDVKM. The CDR3 region is CASSGTSRHNEQFF. The CDR3 region has the DNA TGTGCCAGCAGTGGGACTAGCCGACACAATGAGCAGTTCTTC.

The rearrangement joins TRBV19 to TRBJ2-5; unclear D gene. Germline V gene data show CDR1 as LNHDA and CDR2 as SQIVND (reference sequence). CDR3 length: 11 residues. Trimming removed 5 bases at V and 5 bases at J, with 6 bases between. The CDR3 DNA follows: TGTGCCAGTAGTCTGGGGGAGACCCAGTACTTC. It encodes CASSLGETQYF. Based on the CDR3 plus reference TRBV19 and TRBJ2-5, the full variable domain is DGGITQSPKYLFRKEGQNVTLSCEQNLNHDAMYWYRQDPGQGLRLIYYSQIVNDFQKGDIAEGYSVSREKKESFPLTVTSAQKNPTAFYLCASSLGETQYFGPGTRLLVL.

CDR3 nucleotides: TGTGCCTGGGTGGGACAGCTGAACACTGAAGCTTTCTTT. This codes for CAWVGQLNTEAFF. The chain links TRBV30 to TRBJ1-1; 7 nucleotides match TRBD1. Germline V lookup: CDR1 GTSNPN, CDR2 SVGIG (reference sequence). The length of the CDR3 is 13 residues. V trimming: 5 bases; J trimming: 0 bases; junction bases outside the gene matches: 3.

The rearrangement uses TRBV5-1 and TRBJ1-6, with D unresolved. The ends were cut back, 0 bases at V and 14 bases at J, with 12 bases in the middle. Germline values: CDR1 SGHRS, CDR2 YFSETQ. There are 13 residues in the CDR3. The CDR3 sequence: CASSLGSRETLHF. CDR3 nucleotide sequence: TGCGCCAGCAGCTTGGGGTCTCGGGAGACCCTCCACTTT.

The V call is TRBV5-1, the J call TRBJ1-2, with TRBD1 matching over 9 bases. Per germline, CDR1 SGHRS and CDR2 YFSETQ. The CDR3 runs to 15 residues. With V trimmed by 0 bases and J by 4 bases, 4 bases remained unmatched. CDR3 region: CASSLEGQGFYGYTF. The CDR3 bases are TGCGCCAGCAGCTTGGAGGGACAGGGATTCTATGGCTACACCTTC.

This clone showed up just a few times. V usage is TRBV6-1 and J usage is TRBJ2-1; 10 bases are shared with TRBD1. This CDR3 is built from 16 residues. The V gene end was trimmed by 4 bases and the J gene end by 7 bases; junction bases not matched to a gene: 10. Germline CDR1 is MNHNS and CDR2 is SASEGT. In DNA form, the CDR3 reads TGTGCCAGCAGTGGTGGCGGGACAGGGGTTTGGAATGAGCAGTTCTTC. It specifies CASSGGGTGVWNEQFF.

The V call is TRBV19, the J call TRBJ2-3; a weak D match, TRBD1 (6 bases). Germline CDR1 is LNHDA and CDR2 is SQIVND (reference sequence). This CDR3 has 13 amino acids. The V gene lost 8 bases and the J gene lost 11 bases, with 20 bases spanning the gap. CDR3 sequence (DNA): TGTGCCAGTTGGCAGAAGGGCAAGGACAGGCAGTATTTT. This gives the protein CASWQKGKDRQYF.

V is TRBV24-1 and J is TRBJ2-2; D not resolved. The CDR3 is 15 residues long. Germline lookup yields CDR1 KGHDR and CDR2 SFDVKD. Trimming shortened V by 3 bases and J by 0 bases, and 7 bases separated the two germline ends. This CDR3 reads CATSDPLSNTGELFF. For the CDR3, the DNA is TGTGCCACCAGTGATCCCCTCTCGAACACCGGGGAGCTGTTTTTT.

This clone was recorded only once. The chain joins TRBV9 to TRBJ1-1; D is unclear. Trimming removed 3 bases from V and 1 base from J, with 7 bases in between. Germline CDR1 SGDLS, CDR2 YYNGEE. This CDR3 spans 13 amino acids. The CDR3 coding sequence is TGTGCCAGCAGCGCCGGAAGGAACACTGAAGCTTTCTTT. This translates into CASSAGRNTEAFF.

The rearrangement joins TRBV6-5 to TRBJ2-2; possible D gene TRBD2, 6 bases. Trimming stripped 2 bases from V and 7 bases from J, with 14 bases between. The germline CDR1 and CDR2 sequences are MNHEY and SVGAGI. The CDR3 is 15 amino acids. CDR3 region: CASSYGGDSGGELFF. CDR3 DNA sequence: TGTGCCAGCAGTTACGGCGGGGACTCTGGCGGGGAGCTGTTTTTT.

This clone was seen a few times. The chain carries TRBV20-1 and TRBJ2-7, with no clear D. Trimming shortened V by 3 bases and J by 2 bases, and 11 bases separated the two germline ends. The CDR3 extends over 13 amino acids. CDR1 DFQATT and CDR2 SNEGSKA come from the germline V gene (reference sequence). As DNA, the CDR3 is TGCAGTGCTAGTCGCCGCCAAACCTACGAGCAGTACTTC. Protein sequence: CSASRRQTYEQYF.